A selection of T cell receptor beta chains follows, all from one sample in a study of blood T cell repertoires in COVID-19. Repertoires were generated with immunoSEQ multiplex PCR, while TCRdb's copy carries only in-frame clones and drops some. The repertoire holds more than 150,000 clones, roughly nine tenths seen once, with 2% to 3% in the top ten. Sequencing was performed on peripheral blood. The source is a woman in her seventies with acute or convalescent COVID-19. CDR3s include the opening cysteine and the closing phenylalanine or tryptophan. The D gene is left open where the match is weak. Some rows have no size entry. The others give once, few or many, or a class for an expanded clone.

J gene | CDR3 length | V gene | clone size | D gene | CDR3 protein | CDR3 DNA
TRBJ1-2 | 14 | TRBV28 | - | TRBD1 | CASSLPRGPDGYTF | TGTGCCAGCAGTTTACCCAGGGGGCCGGATGGCTACACCTTC
TRBJ1-6 | 15 | TRBV2 | - | TRBD1 | CASSVQGADNSPLHF | TGTGCCAGCAGTGTACAGGGGGCCGATAATTCACCCCTCCACTTT
TRBJ2-5 | 16 | TRBV28 | - | TRBD1 | CASVGSQGYFQETQYF | TGTGCCAGCGTGGGGTCACAGGGGTACTTCCAAGAGACCCAGTACTTC
TRBJ1-1 | 14 | TRBV14 | once | - | CASSREARNTEAFF | TGTGCCAGCAGCCGGGAGGCAAGAAACACTGAAGCTTTCTTT
TRBJ1-1 | 14 | TRBV7-9 | - | TRBD1 | CASSSTGARDEAFF | TGTGCCAGCAGCTCCACAGGGGCCCGGGATGAAGCTTTCTTT
TRBJ1-1 | 15 | TRBV19 | - | - | CASSIVPGMNTEAFF | TGTGCCAGTAGTATAGTCCCAGGGATGAACACTGAAGCTTTCTTT
TRBJ1-1 | 14 | TRBV4-1 | - | - | CASSQDWLNTEAFF | TGCGCCAGCAGCCAAGATTGGCTGAACACTGAAGCTTTCTTT
TRBJ1-1 | 14 | TRBV5-1 | - | - | CASSSETGNTEAFF | TGCGCCAGCAGCTCAGAGACGGGAAACACTGAAGCTTTCTTT
TRBJ2-1 | 14 | TRBV10-3 | - | - | CAISRVEGYNEQFF | TGTGCCATCAGCAGGGTTGAAGGATACAATGAGCAGTTCTTC
TRBJ2-4 | 15 | TRBV5-4 | - | TRBD2 | CASRVSGGAENIQYF | TGTGCCAGCAGGGTCAGCGGGGGGGCTGAAAACATTCAGTACTTC
TRBJ2-5 | 15 | TRBV2 | few | TRBD2 | CASSATAGGLETQYF | TGTGCCAGCAGTGCCACAGCGGGGGGGCTGGAGACCCAGTACTTC
TRBJ1-4 | 15 | TRBV28 | few | TRBD1 | CASSLAGQGNEKLFF | TGTGCCAGCAGTTTAGCGGGACAGGGAAATGAAAAACTGTTTTTT
TRBJ2-1 | 12 | TRBV28 | - | - | CASSIRHNEQFF | TGTGCCAGCAGCATTAGACATAATGAGCAGTTCTTC
TRBJ2-3 | 15 | TRBV7-6 | many | TRBD2 | CASSLNSGGAGTQYF | TGTGCCAGCAGCCTGAATAGCGGGGGGGCGGGTACGCAGTATTTT
TRBJ1-6 | 15 | TRBV5-1 | - | - | CASSLEPTYNSPLHF | TGCGCCAGCAGCTTGGAGCCGACCTATAATTCACCCCTCCACTTT
TRBJ1-5 | 18 | TRBV6-2/TRBV6-3 | - | TRBD1 | CASSHPGQVAYSNQPQHF | TGTGCCAGCAGTCACCCGGGACAGGTGGCTTATAGCAATCAGCCCCAGCATTTT
TRBJ1-5 | 13 | TRBV12-3/TRBV12-4 | - | - | CASSFRAGQPQHF | TGTGCCAGCAGTTTCAGGGCTGGTCAGCCCCAGCATTTT
TRBJ2-5 | 15 | TRBV18 | - | - | CASSPVWGVQETQYF | TGTGCCAGCTCACCCGTATGGGGAGTTCAGGAGACCCAGTACTTC
TRBJ2-7 | 13 | TRBV12-3/TRBV12-4 | - | - | CASRRDSTYEQYF | TGTGCCAGCAGGCGGGACAGTACCTACGAGCAGTACTTC
TRBJ2-1 | 18 | TRBV24-1 | - | TRBD2 | CATSDLLAGGRAYNEQFF | TGTGCCACCAGTGATTTGTTAGCGGGGGGGCGCGCCTACAATGAGCAGTTCTTC
TRBJ1-1 | 14 | TRBV5-4 | - | - | CASSLAGGNTEAFF | TGTGCCAGCAGCTTGGCCGGAGGGAACACTGAAGCTTTCTTT
TRBJ2-5 | 13 | TRBV2 | - | - | CASRTQGGETQYF | TGTGCCAGCAGGACGCAGGGAGGAGAGACCCAGTACTTC
TRBJ2-5 | 15 | TRBV7-2 | - | - | CASSLAAGPQETQYF | TGTGCCAGCAGCTTAGCAGCGGGCCCCCAGGAGACCCAGTACTTC
TRBJ2-2 | 14 | TRBV29-1 | - | - | CSGQFDLAAGELFF | TGCAGCGGCCAATTCGATCTAGCTGCCGGGGAGCTGTTTTTT
TRBJ2-5 | 18 | TRBV25-1 | - | TRBD2 | CASSDTWVRRGGMETQYF | TGTGCCAGCAGTGATACGTGGGTGAGGCGGGGGGGCATGGAGACCCAGTACTTC
TRBJ1-3 | 16 | TRBV5-1 | - | TRBD1 | CASSSLTGVAGNTIYF | TGCGCCAGCAGCTCTCTGACAGGGGTGGCTGGAAACACCATATATTTT
TRBJ1-2 | 14 | TRBV6-5 | - | - | CASSYSKAGYGYTF | TGTGCCAGCAGTTACTCGAAGGCGGGGTATGGCTACACCTTC
TRBJ1-2 | 12 | TRBV28 | once | - | CASSRGTYGYTF | TGTGCCAGCAGCCGGGGGACGTATGGCTACACCTTC
TRBJ1-2 | 16 | TRBV19 | - | TRBD1 | CASRDQGAITNYGYTF | TGTGCCAGTAGAGATCAGGGGGCGATTACTAACTATGGCTACACCTTC
TRBJ1-2 | 16 | TRBV10-2 | - | TRBD1 | CASSESGGTGHYGYTF | TGCGCCAGCAGTGAGTCTGGCGGGACAGGGCACTATGGCTACACCTTC
TRBJ1-6 | 19 | TRBV4-3 | - | TRBD1 | CASSQELGTGGNYNSPLHF | TGCGCCAGCAGCCAAGAATTGGGGACAGGGGGGAACTATAATTCACCCCTCCACTTT
TRBJ1-5 | 13 | TRBV11-2 | - | - | CASSSDFEQPQHF | TGTGCCAGCAGCTCTGACTTCGAACAGCCCCAGCATTTT
TRBJ2-7 | 13 | TRBV10-3 | - | - | CATNPGTIYEQYF | TGTGCCACCAACCCCGGGACAATCTACGAGCAGTACTTC
TRBJ1-4 | 14 | TRBV19 | - | TRBD1 | CASSRGTVNEKLFF | TGTGCCAGTAGTAGGGGGACAGTGAATGAAAAACTGTTTTTT
TRBJ2-1 | 16 | TRBV5-1 | - | TRBD2 | CASSLWPSGGDNEQFF | TGCGCCAGCAGCTTGTGGCCTAGCGGGGGGGACAATGAGCAGTTCTTC
TRBJ1-4 | 14 | TRBV19 | few | TRBD1 | CASMRTGGGEKLFF | TGTGCCAGTATGAGGACAGGGGGCGGTGAAAAACTGTTTTTT
TRBJ1-4 | 14 | TRBV6-5 | - | - | CASYDGGTNEKLFF | TGTGCCAGCTATGACGGGGGAACTAATGAAAAACTGTTTTTT
TRBJ2-3 | 15 | TRBV6-4 | - | TRBD2 | CASSLTGGAADTQYF | TGTGCCAGCAGTCTTACCGGGGGGGCGGCAGATACGCAGTATTTT
TRBJ1-4 | 12 | TRBV9 | - | - | CASSAQNEKLFF | TGTGCCAGCAGCGCGCAGAATGAAAAACTGTTTTTT
TRBJ2-1 | 12 | TRBV19 | - | - | CASSRQLGEQFF | TGTGCCAGTAGCAGGCAGTTGGGTGAGCAGTTCTTC
TRBJ2-3 | 16 | TRBV19 | - | TRBD2 | CASSISSGGGTDTQYF | TGTGCCAGTAGTATTTCGAGCGGGGGCGGCACAGATACGCAGTATTTT
TRBJ1-1 | 14 | TRBV6-5 | - | - | CASSYSATNTEAFF | TGTGCCAGCAGTTACTCCGCTACTAACACTGAAGCTTTCTTT